This TCR beta chain was sequenced in a study of Graves' ophthalmopathy and Graves' hyperthyroidism. General study results and limits: A model of 13 signatures distinguished ophthalmopathy from stable hyperthyroidism at less than 90% sensitivity and 70% to 84% specificity.

Notes on this clonotype: Its antigen remains unidentified. At one end the junction does not follow the germline gene, possibly because of a read error.

Using RNA transcripts, the TCR beta CDR3 regions were amplified. HTBI-primed RT-PCR formed the first round, and a multiplex PCR formed the second. TCRdb recomputed calls from the multiplex PCR reads with MiXCR, one row per CDR3 protein. The profile shows 500,000 to 800,000 distinct CDR3 sequences, 35% to 50% of them singletons. This CDR3 region has 15 residues. The V gene's germline CDR1 is SGHTA and CDR2 FQGNSA. Researchers turned away patients with other autoimmune diseases, uncontrolled infections, pregnancy or lactation. PBMCs were isolated by Ficoll-Paque density gradient centrifugation, using approximately 11 ml of fresh peripheral blood as the starting material.

The sample was peripheral blood. The TCR sequence derives from an adult man with Graves' ophthalmopathy. The J gene is TRBJ2-7, the V gene TRBV7-2; 10 bases are a match to TRBD1. CDR3: CASSRLTGGFYEQYF. As DNA, the CDR3 is TGCGCCAGCAGCCGACTGACAGGGGGCTTCTACGAGCAGTACTTC. Drawing the rest from reference TRBV7-2 and TRBJ2-7, the complete variable domain is GAGVSQSPSNKVTEKGKDVELRCDPISGHTALYWYRQSLGQGLEFLIYFQGNSAPDKSGLPSDRFSAERTGGSVSTLTIQRTQQEDSAVYLCASSRLTGGFYEQYFGPGTRLTVT.